The next 20 T cell receptor beta chains were all read from a single sample in a study of cytomegalovirus exposure and HLA in healthy donors. Both 60 Vbeta primers and 13 Jbeta primers went into the PCR. TCRdb keeps only in-frame clones here, not all; method: immunoSEQ multiplex PCR. The sample lists around 96,000 clones, 70% to 90% occurring once. Input material: PBMCs. The receptors were sampled from a man aged 18 to 35 in good health and CMV-seronegative.

This chain links TRBV18 with TRBJ2-3; TRBD2 matches 8 bases. Germline CDR1 KGHSH, CDR2 LQKENI. V lost 3 bases, J lost 4 bases, and 9 bases stayed unmatched. This CDR3 is built from 16 residues. CDR3 loop: CASSPPVGGGPDTQYF. CDR3 nucleotides: TGTGCCAGCTCACCCCCGGTCGGGGGGGGACCAGATACGCAGTATTTT.

This sequence joins TRBV7-2 and TRBJ2-5; 11 bases match TRBD2. V shed 5 bases and J 2 bases; nucleotides not matched to a gene: 4. Germline CDR1 is SGHTA and CDR2 is FQGNSA. The CDR3 runs to 15 residues. The CDR3 DNA follows: TGTGCCAGCAGCAAGACTAGCGGGGCTCAAGAGACCCAGTACTTC. Encoded protein: CASSKTSGAQETQYF.

This clone was counted a single time. This rearrangement joins TRBV7-2 to TRBJ1-3; D is uncertain. The CDR3 length is 16 residues. CDR1 SGHTA and CDR2 FQGNSA come from the germline V gene. V lost 4 bases and J 2 bases, leaving 15 bases between the germline ends. CDR3 protein: CASSYAGSATGNTIYF. The CDR3 bases are TGTGCCAGCAGCTATGCGGGGTCTGCCACTGGAAACACCATATATTTT.

The chain combines TRBV5-1 with TRBJ2-3; D is possibly TRBD1 (6 bases). The CDR3 totals 14 residues. Trimming cost V 5 bases and J 4 bases, with 14 bases left between them. Per germline, CDR1 SGHRS and CDR2 YFSETQ. The CDR3 here is CASRFEDSSDTQYF. The CDR3 nucleotides are TGCGCCAGCAGGTTTGAGGACAGCTCAGATACGCAGTATTTT.

The chain carries TRBV19 and TRBJ2-6, with TRBD1 matching over 9 bases. This CDR3 is built from 16 residues. V trimming: 5 bases; J trimming: 3 bases; junction bases outside the gene matches: 5. Germline V lookup: CDR1 LNHDA, CDR2 SQIVND (reference sequence). CDR3 in amino acids: CASSPWTGDGANVLTF. The CDR3 DNA follows: TGTGCCAGTAGTCCATGGACAGGGGATGGGGCCAACGTCCTGACTTTC.

The J gene is TRBJ2-3, the V gene TRBV12-2; the table's D call, TRBD1, was not checked against the DNA. TRBV12-2 has pseudogene status. CDR3 length: 16 amino acids. CDR3 loop: CASRLGGQPSTDTQYF. CDR3 nucleotides: TGTGCAAGTCGCTTAGGGGGACAGCCTAGCACAGATACGCAGTATTTT.

The chain carries TRBV30 and TRBJ1-2; no firm D call. Germline V gene lookup returns CDR1 GTSNPN and CDR2 SVGIG (reference sequence). Trimming cost V 2 bases and J 5 bases, with 9 bases left between them. The CDR3 consists of 12 residues. The CDR3 is CAWSPGGYGYTF. The CDR3 DNA follows: TGTGCCTGGAGTCCCGGAGGGTATGGCTACACCTTC. Filled out from reference TRBV30 and TRBJ1-2, the complete variable domain reads SQTIHQWPATLVQPVGSPLSLECTVEGTSNPNLYWYRQAAGRGLQLLFYSVGIGQISSEVPQNLSASRPQDRQFILSSKKLLLSDSGFYLCAWSPGGYGYTFGSGTRLTVV.

The chain has TRBV7-2 and TRBJ2-5; 10 bases line up with TRBD2. Germline V gives CDR1 SGHTA, CDR2 FQGNSA. Trimming took 5 bases from V and 2 from J; bases not matched to a gene: 5. CDR3 length: 15 residues. Here the CDR3 reads CASSSGGAGQETQYF. Written as DNA, the CDR3 is TGTGCCAGCAGCAGCGGGGGGGCGGGGCAAGAGACCCAGTACTTC.

This clone was seen more than once but under ten times. This chain joins TRBV5-4 and TRBJ1-1; the D gene is possibly TRBD1 (6 bases). The CDR3 is made up of 14 amino acids. V gave up 4 bases and J gave up 5 bases, with 15 bases separating them. Germline-derived CDR1 and CDR2 are SGHNT and YYREEE (reference sequence). CDR3 DNA: TGTGCCAGCAGCATACAGGGAGTAGATACTGAAGCTTTCTTT. Its translation: CASSIQGVDTEAFF.

The V and J genes are TRBV19 and TRBJ2-1; D call uncertain. The ends were cut back, 3 bases at V and 0 bases at J, with 9 bases in the middle. The CDR3 is 15 amino acids. Germline CDR1 is LNHDA and CDR2 is SQIVND (reference sequence). CDR3 region: CASSMWPSSYNEQFF. The CDR3 coding sequence is TGTGCCAGTAGTATGTGGCCATCCTCCTACAATGAGCAGTTCTTC. Variable domain in full (rest from reference TRBV19 and TRBJ2-1): DGGITQSPKYLFRKEGQNVTLSCEQNLNHDAMYWYRQDPGQGLRLIYYSQIVNDFQKGDIAEGYSVSREKKESFPLTVTSAQKNPTAFYLCASSMWPSSYNEQFFGPGTRLTVL.

This clone was recorded a few times. The gene calls are TRBV7-3 and TRBJ1-5; no clear D gene. The CDR3 loop spans 13 amino acids. From germline, CDR1 is SGHTA and CDR2 FQGTGA. Trimming took off 6 bases at V and 5 bases at J, with 11 bases between the two ends. CDR3: CASRGGEDQPQHF. The CDR3 DNA follows: TGTGCCAGCAGAGGCGGGGAAGATCAGCCCCAGCATTTT.

This chain uses TRBV16 with TRBJ1-2; no clear D. V lost 2 bases and J 8 bases, leaving 15 bases between the germline ends. Germline assignment: CDR1 KGHSY and CDR2 FQNENV. The CDR3 is 14 residues long. DNA of the CDR3: TGTGCCAGCAGCCAAACTGAGACGGCGGGGGGCTACACCTTC. Translated: CASSQTETAGGYTF.

The chain joins TRBV6-5 to TRBJ1-5; 9 positions match TRBD1. Trimming at V came to 5 bases and at J to 4 bases, leaving 6 bases not matched to a gene. Germline CDR1 reads MNHEY; CDR2 reads SVGAGI. The CDR3 has 15 residues. The CDR3 loop is CASSTGQGYNQPQHF. The CDR3 DNA follows: TGTGCCAGCAGTACAGGACAGGGGTATAATCAGCCCCAGCATTTT.

This clone has a single count. The rearrangement joins TRBV11-2 to TRBJ1-5; D not resolved. CDR3 size: 13 residues. Germline lookup yields CDR1 SGHAT and CDR2 FQNNGV. The germline V and J ends were trimmed by 5 bases and 5 bases, with 10 bases remaining between them. CDR3 residues: CASSTHVDQPQHF. CDR3 in DNA: TGTGCCAGCAGCACTCATGTGGATCAGCCCCAGCATTTT.

The chain combines TRBV5-5 with TRBJ1-4; the match to TRBD1 covers 7 bases. The CDR3 consists of 15 residues. Germline V gives CDR1 SGHKS, CDR2 YYEKEE (reference sequence). Trimming took 0 bases from V and 5 from J; bases not matched to a gene: 4. The CDR3 protein is CASSLAPQGNEKLFF. The CDR3 DNA is TGTGCCAGCAGCTTGGCGCCACAGGGGAATGAAAAACTGTTTTTT.

The rearrangement links TRBV14 to TRBJ2-5; 12 bases map to TRBD2. The J call may be in error: the DNA end matches TRBJ2-7 better. The CDR3 contains 15 residues. CDR1 and CDR2 from the germline V gene are SGHDN and FVKESK. In nucleotides, the CDR3 is TGTGCCAGCAGCCAAGGGGGACTAGCGGGCTACGAGCAGTACTTC. As protein: CASSQGGLAGYEQYF.

This chain joins TRBV7-2 and TRBJ2-7; 8 bases map to TRBD1. The length of the CDR3 is 14 residues. V lost 5 bases, J lost 6 bases, and 9 bases stayed unmatched. Germline values: CDR1 SGHTA, CDR2 FQGNSA. CDR3 in amino acids: CASSNRQGMGEQYF. As DNA, the CDR3 is TGTGCCAGCAGCAACAGACAGGGGATGGGCGAGCAGTACTTC. Full variable domain (missing parts from reference TRBV7-2 and TRBJ2-7): GAGVSQSPSNKVTEKGKDVELRCDPISGHTALYWYRQSLGQGLEFLIYFQGNSAPDKSGLPSDRFSAERTGGSVSTLTIQRTQQEDSAVYLCASSNRQGMGEQYFGPGTRLTVT.

To note about this clone: Its ends do not fully match the called genes, so a read error is possible. V and J are TRBV4-1 and TRBJ2-5; 12 bases align to TRBD2. This CDR3 spans 18 amino acids. Germline assignment: CDR1 MGHRA and CDR2 YSYEKL. CDR3 bases: TGCGCCAGCAGCCAAGAAGGACCACTAGCGGGGGGTGGAGAGACCCAGGACTTC. Translating it yields CASSQEGPLAGGGETQDF.

This clone was seen once. The chain has TRBV4-2 and TRBJ2-3; 11 bases are shared with TRBD2. This CDR3 has 18 amino acids. The V gene end was trimmed by 1 base and the J gene end by 0 bases; junction bases not matched to a gene: 6. The germline V gene has CDR1 LGHNA and CDR2 YNFKEQ. The CDR3 DNA follows: TGTGCCAGCAGCCAAGGGCCTAGCGGGGGGACTAGCACAGATACGCAGTATTTT. Amino acid sequence: CASSQGPSGGTSTDTQYF.

This chain links TRBV5-1 with TRBJ2-6, with D hard to call. The germline V gene encodes CDR1 SGHRS and CDR2 YFSETQ. V lost 0 bases and J 1 base, leaving 20 bases between the germline ends. This CDR3 spans 20 amino acids. CDR3 amino acids: CASSLVKRGVVVSGANVLTF. CDR3 in DNA: TGCGCCAGCAGCTTGGTTAAGCGAGGTGTGGTGGTATCTGGGGCCAACGTCCTGACTTTC.